The sequence of this T cell receptor beta chain was determined in a study of T cell changes during pregnancy in multiple sclerosis. The data were produced by immunoSEQ multiplex PCR, yet TCRdb's version contains in-frame clones alone and is incomplete. Among tens of thousands of clones, about 91% were seen once, and the ten largest hold around 0.3%. This TCR came from a female donor in good health, enrolled as a control in a pregnancy study. The source was CD4+ T cells from peripheral blood mononuclear cells, collected in the third trimester of pregnancy.

The CDR3 DNA sequence: TGCAGTGCCCGGGACAGGCTGGCCCAGTACTTC. Its translation is CSARDRLAQYF. The V gene is TRBV20-1, the J gene TRBJ2-5; 8 bases fit TRBD1. Per the germline V gene, CDR1 is DFQATT and CDR2 is SNEGSKA (reference sequence). V shed 6 bases and J 9 bases; nucleotides not matched to a gene: 6. The CDR3 totals 11 residues.